The rows below give T cell receptor beta chains drawn from one sample of a study of T cell responses to AZD1222 COVID-19 vaccine. The table came from immunoSEQ multiplex PCR; TCRdb's copy has only in-frame clones and leaves some out. Of about 120,000 clones listed, about 92% are singletons. Sequencing was performed on peripheral blood, taken on day 0 of AZD1222 vaccination. These receptors were collected from an adult in good health. Each CDR3 is given with its conserved first and last residue. Fields, in order: J gene, V gene, clone size, D gene, CDR3 length, CDR3 protein, CDR3 DNA. A D gene is named only where the DNA matches it firmly. Only some rows state a clone size, as once, few, many or a class for expanded clones.

TRBJ2-3	TRBV15	-	TRBD2	17	CATSRDSSGHYTDTQYF	TGTGCCACCAGCAGAGATTCTAGCGGTCATTACACAGATACGCAGTATTTT
TRBJ2-3	TRBV5-1	-	TRBD1	12	CASSPDRVIGYF	TGCGCCAGCAGTCCGGACAGGGTGATTGGGTATTTT
TRBJ2-7	TRBV6-5	-	-	15	CASSSSTSGSYEQYF	-
TRBJ2-7	TRBV10-3	few	TRBD1	17	CAISEPRTGVLKGEQYF	TGTGCCATCAGTGAGCCCCGGACAGGGGTCCTGAAAGGCGAGCAGTACTTC
TRBJ2-1	TRBV5-1	-	TRBD1	15	CASSLVGQGVNEQFF	TGCGCCAGCAGCTTAGTCGGACAGGGGGTGAATGAGCAGTTCTTC
TRBJ2-3	TRBV3-1/TRBV3-2	-	TRBD2	15	CASSQVPSGRVEQYF	TGTGCCAGCAGCCAAGTGCCAAGCGGGAGGGTCGAGCAGTATTTT
TRBJ2-3	TRBV3-1/TRBV3-2	few	-	13	CASSQDPTDTQYF	TGTGCCAGCAGCCAAGATCCCACAGATACGCAGTATTTT
TRBJ1-6	TRBV19	-	-	15	CASSLAAARNSPLHF	TGTGCCAGTAGTTTGGCCGCAGCTCGGAATTCACCCCTCCACTTT
TRBJ1-5	TRBV4-1	-	-	13	CASSLEVGQPQHF	TGCGCCAGCAGCCTCGAGGTGGGCCAGCCCCAGCATTTT
TRBJ2-3	TRBV15	once	-	14	CATRSGGYTDTQYF	TGTGCCACCCGGAGCGGCGGCTACACAGATACGCAGTATTTT
TRBJ2-3	TRBV5-1	-	TRBD2	17	CASSLAFSSGGEDTQYF	TGCGCCAGCAGCTTGGCGTTTTCTAGCGGGGGGGAAGATACGCAGTATTTT
TRBJ1-3	TRBV19	-	TRBD1	17	CASRWTGSVYSGNTIYF	TGTGCCAGTAGATGGACAGGGTCGGTATACTCTGGAAACACCATATATTTT
TRBJ1-1	TRBV6-4	-	-	14	CASRTHNRNTEAFF	TGTGCCAGCAGGACACACAACCGCAACACTGAAGCTTTCTTT
TRBJ1-4	TRBV5-1	-	TRBD1	14	CASGTGVTNEKLFF	TGCGCCAGCGGTACAGGGGTAACTAATGAAAAACTGTTTTTT
TRBJ1-5	TRBV29-1	-	-	17	CSVPGQGKGCGNQPQHF	TGCAGCGTTCCCGGCCAGGGTAAGGGTTGCGGCAATCAGCCCCAGCATTTT
TRBJ1-1	TRBV4-3	-	TRBD1	17	CASRRGRTASYNTEAFF	TGCGCCAGCAGAAGGGGGCGGACAGCTTCCTACAACACTGAAGCTTTCTTT
TRBJ1-2	TRBV6-4	few	-	14	CASSPSGTNYGYTF	TGTGCCAGCAGTCCCTCAGGAACAAACTATGGCTACACCTTC
TRBJ1-5	TRBV18	-	-	17	CASSPPETPGANQPQHF	TGTGCCAGCTCACCACCTGAGACACCAGGAGCCAATCAGCCCCAGCATTTT
TRBJ1-5	TRBV19	once	TRBD1	16	CASSILGTAINQPQHF	TGTGCCAGTAGTATCCTAGGGACAGCAATCAATCAGCCCCAGCATTTT
TRBJ1-1	TRBV7-9	-	TRBD1	14	CASSRGTANTEAFF	TGTGCCAGCAGCAGGGGGACAGCGAACACTGAAGCTTTCTTT
TRBJ1-5	TRBV12-5	-	-	14	CASGLQGFGQPQHF	TGTGCTAGTGGCCTACAGGGTTTTGGTCAGCCCCAGCATTTT
TRBJ2-1	TRBV29-1	-	TRBD2	13	CSVYSGGVWEQFF	TGCAGCGTTTATAGCGGGGGGGTATGGGAGCAGTTCTTC
TRBJ1-1	TRBV10-3	-	TRBD1	15	CAISGTMGQVYEAFF	TGTGCCATCAGTGGAACAATGGGACAGGTATATGAAGCTTTCTTT
TRBJ1-6	TRBV12-3/TRBV12-4	-	-	13	CASSTEYNSPLHF	TGTGCCAGCTCGACGGAGTATAATTCACCCCTCCACTTT
TRBJ2-7	TRBV24-1	-	TRBD1	14	CATSDPRQGGEQYF	TGTGCCACCAGTGATCCTCGACAGGGCGGCGAGCAGTACTTC
TRBJ2-2	TRBV4-3	-	-	17	CASSQESGLAHTGELFF	TGCGCCAGCAGCCAAGAATCAGGGCTGGCTCACACCGGGGAGCTGTTTTTT
TRBJ2-3	TRBV4-1	once	-	18	CASSQGEGPIAASDTQYF	TGCGCCAGCAGCCAGGGTGAGGGCCCCATCGCCGCATCAGATACGCAGTATTTT